This T cell receptor beta chain was sequenced for a study of control samples from healthy donors and cancer patients. This CDR3 contains 13 residues. V lost 5 bases to trimming and J lost 2 bases, with 11 bases between them. CDR1 is DFQATT, CDR2 SNEGSKA, per germline (reference sequence). Measured with immunoSEQ multiplex PCR; TCRdb has only the in-frame clones, and not every one. The sample has 150,000 to 200,000 clones, more than 85% seen once; the top ten hold just over 2%. The TCR originated in a middle-aged woman in good health. The rearrangement uses TRBV20-1 and TRBJ2-3; D perhaps matches TRBD2 (6 bases). The source material was blood. CDR3 DNA: TGCAGTGCTGGTGGGGGGATCACAGATACGCAGTATTTT. It encodes CSAGGGITDTQYF.